This TCR beta chain was captured by sequencing in a study of identical twins listed by TCRdb under 2016. Background for the entire study: To test whether fetal clonotypes persist, the study used deep sequencing on TCR alpha and beta repertoires from monozygotic twins, unrelated adults of various ages, and cord blood. To rule out contamination, replicate twin experiments were performed at different times with different library preparation protocols.

This clonotype was recorded at least ten times. Its antigen remains undetermined. Base qualities are not recorded, but no much larger clone differs from it by a single base. Results and caveats for the whole study, not just this receptor: Abundant cord blood beta clonotypes had fewer insertions, young adult naive repertoires showed a similar but weaker trend, and memory repertoires showed no such trend. Compared with coincidental sharing between unrelated individuals, out-of-frame TCR alpha sequences shared between twins had an excess of sequences with low generation probability. Zero-insertion analyses could be partly confounded by invariant T cells such as MAIT and iNKT, although diverse VJ usage argued against such confounding for most clonotypes. Conclusions relied on cross-sectional statistical analysis, since the same donors could not be followed over many years. In beta out-of-frame sequences, excess twin sharing was weaker, because having fewer shared sequences lowered the signal-to-noise ratio. In monozygotic twins, out-of-frame TCR alpha sharing was systematically underestimated by recombination models, although the models agreed with sharing between unrelated individuals.

Every donor was a healthy Caucasian. The twin cohort comprised three pairs of female monozygotic twins, all aged roughly 18 to 30 years. Peripheral blood mononuclear cells were used as the source from which RNA for TCR libraries was isolated. The germline V gene yields SQVTM for CDR1 and ANQGSEA for CDR2. The V and J ends are trimmed by 3 bases and 0 bases, leaving 9 bases between them. The CDR3 contains 13 residues, cysteine and phenylalanine counted. Only the CDR3 part of the read is kept: 39 bases, read in frame from the first base. Receptor amplification or capture employed 5' RACE. Sequencing relied on an Illumina HiSeq 2000. Template switching introduced a universal primer binding site; the final cDNA contained a unique molecular identifier, enabling accurate counting of TCR cDNA molecules. First-strand cDNA for TCR alpha and beta chains was synthesized from specific primers in the conserved constant-segment region. To control for contamination, every cDNA library carried two barcodes: a SMART-Mk sample barcode plus Illumina barcodes. Two successive PCR steps introduced TruSeq adapter sequences along with Illumina sample barcodes. The Illumina HiSeq platform was used with custom primers to sequence TCR alpha and beta cDNA libraries. Per the source publication's procedure: Unique molecular identifiers were extracted from raw reads with MiGEC, and CDR3 positions were determined with MiXCR. For each individual, recombination models were inferred using an EM algorithm with the repgenHMM and IGoR tools. The analysis of shared clonotypes was done with the tcR package in R, with sharing normalized by the product of cloneset sizes. To study raw recombination without the effects of thymic and clonal selection, out-of-frame nonproductive sequences were analyzed. TCRdb redid the processing of the public reads, applying fastp at Q25 and MiXCR, and retained in-frame beta chains. One record per CDR3 amino acid sequence lists the most common genes and DNA. V and J calls and clone size were set by TCRdb, not the authors. This sample lists 700,000 or so distinct CDR3 sequences; 21% were detected once. The top ten clonotypes cover 4% to 5.5% of the sample.

These data also formed part of another study, on T cells expressing NK-cell markers. As the second study states: TCR beta-chain repertoires were profiled in sorted CD3+CD56+NKG2C+, CD3+CD56+NKG2C- and CD3+CD56-NKG2C+ T-cell subsets from eight donors. Seven of the eight sequenced donors were HCMV-seropositive and one was HCMV-seronegative. In several experiments an anti-gammadeltaTCR antibody was added to restrict sorting to alphabetaTCR-expressing T cells. In several donors, the dominant CD3+CD56+NKG2C+ clonotypes were found to rank among the top 10 CD8+ clonotypes and to make up roughly 1.0-7.5% of CD8+ T cells. Those dominant clonotypes were again the most abundant among CD3+CD56-NKG2C+ cells in a handful of donors, at about 28.3-65%. It remained unclear whether the expanded NKG2C-expressing T cell clones were specific for HCMV antigens. The eight sequenced donors were randomly selected healthy volunteers, three men and five women. HCMV-specific IgG was detected in serum with a commercial ELISA kit to determine HCMV serostatus. For six donors, unsorted PBMC were also used to sequence bulk peripheral blood T-cell repertoires. MIGEC was used to demultiplex reads and group reads by UMI, and MiTCR was used to assemble and quantify clonotypes. Only TCR cDNA sequences supported by at least two reads were kept to exclude erroneous sequences. The tcR package was used for downstream repertoire analysis, and clonotypes were matched between fractions using CDR3 nucleotide sequence together with V segment. Antigen specificity was annotated against VDJdb with VDJmatch, allowing one amino acid substitution in CDR3.

Recombination linked TRBV29-1 to TRBJ2-7; the D gene is perhaps TRBD2, from 6 matching bases. The sample taken for sequencing was PBMCs. The TCR comes from a woman between 18 and 29 years old in good health. The nucleotide sequence reads TGCAGCGTTGATGCCGGGGGCTCCTACGAGCAGTACTTC. It codes for CSVDAGGSYEQYF.